This TCR beta chain was identified in a study of Tregs in tolerant kidney transplant recipients. Points from the study as a whole: Changing PCR primers prevented nucleotide comparison between some patients' samples.

Here immunoSEQ multiplex PCR was the method, and the copy in TCRdb shows in-frame clones only, minus some. This table holds 60,000 to 70,000 clones, about nine tenths found once. Remarks on this clone: No antigen is known for it.

Germline V gene lookup returns CDR1 MDHEN and CDR2 SYDVKM. The V end lost 3 bases, the J end lost 0 bases, and 9 bases lay between the germline ends. The CDR3 has 14 amino acids. This clonotype was obtained from a human donor who received a combined kidney and bone marrow transplant. V and J are TRBV28 and TRBJ2-7, with D uncertain. The material sequenced was CD8+ T cells from blood, taken before the transplant. The CDR3 loop is CASSFSPGSYEQYF. As DNA, the CDR3 is TGTGCCAGCAGTTTCAGCCCAGGCTCCTACGAGCAGTACTTC.